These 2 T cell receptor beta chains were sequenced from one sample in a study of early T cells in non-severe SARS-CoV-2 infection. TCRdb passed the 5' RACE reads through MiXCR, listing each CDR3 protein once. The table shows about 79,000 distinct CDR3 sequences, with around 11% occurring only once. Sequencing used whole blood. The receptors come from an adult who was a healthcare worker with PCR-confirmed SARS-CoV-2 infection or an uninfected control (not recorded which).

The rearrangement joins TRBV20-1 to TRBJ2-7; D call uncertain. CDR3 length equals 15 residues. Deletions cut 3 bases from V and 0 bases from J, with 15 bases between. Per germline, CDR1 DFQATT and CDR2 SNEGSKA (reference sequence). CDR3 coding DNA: TGCAGTGCTAGGGATGATTTCCTAAGCTCCTACGAGCAGTACTTC. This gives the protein CSARDDFLSSYEQYF.

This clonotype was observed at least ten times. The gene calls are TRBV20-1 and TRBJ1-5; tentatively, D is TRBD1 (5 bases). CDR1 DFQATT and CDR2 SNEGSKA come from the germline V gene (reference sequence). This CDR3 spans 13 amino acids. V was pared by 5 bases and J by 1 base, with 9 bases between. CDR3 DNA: TGCAGTGCTTCCAAGGGGAGCAATCAGCCCCAGCATTTT. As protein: CSASKGSNQPQHF.